This T cell receptor beta chain was sequenced for a study of blood T cell repertoires in COVID-19. Study background: Samples came from the United States, Italy and Spain, spanning acute and convalescent COVID-19. The cDNA or gDNA used as material had been derived from T cells, B-cell-depleted T cells, or PBMCs.

Sequencing used immunoSEQ multiplex PCR; TCRdb keeps in-frame clones, though not all of them. The sample consists of a few hundred thousand clones, 89% of them appearing once. Trimming left V 8 bases short and J 2 bases short, with 9 bases between. The CDR3 is 12 amino acids. Per germline, CDR1 MNHEY and CDR2 SVGAGI. Sequencing was carried out using peripheral blood. The clonotype originates from a woman in her thirties or forties who had recovered from COVID-19. The V and J genes are TRBV6-5 and TRBJ1-2; D is uncertain. This chain's CDR3 is CASGLLNYGYTF. CDR3 nucleotide sequence: TGTGCCAGCGGGCTTCTCAACTATGGCTACACCTTC.